This record looks at one TCR beta chain sequence and its context. This sample stems from a study of T cell repertoires in cytomegalovirus infection. TCRdb processed the reads anew with MiXCR; each CDR3 protein has one entry. The sample holds 490,000 or so distinct CDR3 sequences, about 11% seen once. With 3 bases removed from V and 2 bases from J, the gap between germline ends came to 5 bases. CDR1 and CDR2 (germline): LNHDA, SQIVND (reference sequence). This CDR3 region has 13 residues. The sample consisted of PBMCs. The receptor was derived from a human donor in good health (CMV status not recorded). Some clones in this sample may be carry-over from other donors' samples. The gene calls are TRBV19 and TRBJ2-1; D is uncertain. CDR3 loop: CASSIQAYNEQFF. For the CDR3, the DNA is TGTGCCAGTAGTATCCAGGCCTACAATGAGCAGTTCTTC.